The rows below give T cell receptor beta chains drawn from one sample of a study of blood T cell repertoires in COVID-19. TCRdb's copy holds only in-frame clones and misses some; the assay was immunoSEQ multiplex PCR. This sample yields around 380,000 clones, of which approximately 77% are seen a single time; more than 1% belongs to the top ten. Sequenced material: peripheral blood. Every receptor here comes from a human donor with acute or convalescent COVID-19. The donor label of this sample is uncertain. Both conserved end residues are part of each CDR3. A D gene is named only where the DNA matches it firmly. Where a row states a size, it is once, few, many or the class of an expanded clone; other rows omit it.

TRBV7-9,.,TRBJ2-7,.,CASSLGPKPPYEQYF,TGTGCCAGCAGCTTAGGGCCCAAACCCCCCTACGAGCAGTACTTC
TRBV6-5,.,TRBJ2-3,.,CASEKGTDTQYF,TGTGCCAGCGAGAAGGGGACAGATACGCAGTATTTT
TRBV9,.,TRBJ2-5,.,CASSVGLAGEETQYF,TGTGCCAGCAGCGTAGGTTTGGCAGGGGAGGAGACCCAGTACTTC
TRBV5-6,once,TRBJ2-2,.,CASRFSTLPTGELFF,TGTGCCAGCAGGTTTTCTACCCTCCCCACCGGGGAGCTGTTTTTT
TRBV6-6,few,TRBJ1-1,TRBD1,CASNDRGNTEAFF,TGTGCCAGCAATGACAGGGGGAACACTGAAGCTTTCTTT
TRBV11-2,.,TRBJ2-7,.,CASSLVTPGGEQYF,TGTGCCAGCAGCTTAGTCACTCCCGGCGGCGAGCAGTACTTC
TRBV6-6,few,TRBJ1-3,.,CASSYLANGNTIYF,TGTGCCAGCAGTTATTTGGCAAATGGAAACACCATATATTTT
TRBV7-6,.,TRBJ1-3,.,CASSLGERPSSGNTIYF,TGTGCCAGCAGCTTAGGGGAGAGACCCAGCTCTGGAAACACCATATATTTT
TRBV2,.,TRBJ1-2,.,CASSDGPRLNYGYTF,TGTGCCAGCAGTGATGGTCCTCGTCTAAACTATGGCTACACCTTC
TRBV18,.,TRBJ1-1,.,CASSPPSGGALEAFF,TGTGCCAGCTCACCACCTTCGGGGGGGGCACTTGAAGCTTTCTTT
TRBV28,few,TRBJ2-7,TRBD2,CASSPGTSGYSYEQYF,TGTGCCAGCAGTCCTGGGACTAGCGGATACTCCTACGAGCAGTACTTC
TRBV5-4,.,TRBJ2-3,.,CASRGGADTQYF,TGTGCCAGCAGGGGAGGTGCAGATACGCAGTATTTT
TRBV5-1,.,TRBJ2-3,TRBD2,CASSSGLAGGPSTDTQYF,TGCGCCAGCAGCTCGGGACTAGCGGGGGGCCCTAGCACAGATACGCAGTATTTT
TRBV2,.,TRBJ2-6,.,CASSDRVSGANVLTF,TGTGCCAGCAGTGATAGAGTCTCTGGGGCCAACGTCCTGACTTTC
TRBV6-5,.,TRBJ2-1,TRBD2,CASSYLSLAGDEQFF,TGTGCCAGCAGTTACTTGTCACTAGCGGGGGATGAGCAGTTCTTC
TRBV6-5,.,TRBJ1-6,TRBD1,CASSFRDRAYNSPLHF,TGTGCCAGCAGTTTCCGGGACAGGGCGTATAATTCACCCCTCCACTTT